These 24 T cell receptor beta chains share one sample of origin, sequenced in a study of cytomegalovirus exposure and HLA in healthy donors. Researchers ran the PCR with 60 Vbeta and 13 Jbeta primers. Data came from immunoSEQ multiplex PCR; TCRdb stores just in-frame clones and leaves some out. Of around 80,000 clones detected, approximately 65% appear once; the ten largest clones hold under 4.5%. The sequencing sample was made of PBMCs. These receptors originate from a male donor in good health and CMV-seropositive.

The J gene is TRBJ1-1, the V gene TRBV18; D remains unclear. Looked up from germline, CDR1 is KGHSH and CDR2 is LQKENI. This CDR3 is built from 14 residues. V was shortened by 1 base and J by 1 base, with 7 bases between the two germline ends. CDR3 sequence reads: CASSPLRGNTEAFF. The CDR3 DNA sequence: TGTGCCAGCTCACCACTGCGAGGGAACACTGAAGCTTTCTTT.

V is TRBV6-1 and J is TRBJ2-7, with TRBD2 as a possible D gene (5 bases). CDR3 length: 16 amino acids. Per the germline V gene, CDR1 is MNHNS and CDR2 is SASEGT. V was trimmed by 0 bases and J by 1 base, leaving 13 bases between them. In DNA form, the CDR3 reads TGTGCCAGCAGTGAAGCGGAAGGTATAGCGTCCTACGAGCAGTACTTC. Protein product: CASSEAEGIASYEQYF.

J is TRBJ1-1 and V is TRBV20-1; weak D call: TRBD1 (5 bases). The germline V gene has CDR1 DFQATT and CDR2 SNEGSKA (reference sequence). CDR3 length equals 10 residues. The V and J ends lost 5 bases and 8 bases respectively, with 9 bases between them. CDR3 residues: CSAGHREAFF. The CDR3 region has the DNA TGCAGTGCTGGACATAGGGAAGCTTTCTTT.

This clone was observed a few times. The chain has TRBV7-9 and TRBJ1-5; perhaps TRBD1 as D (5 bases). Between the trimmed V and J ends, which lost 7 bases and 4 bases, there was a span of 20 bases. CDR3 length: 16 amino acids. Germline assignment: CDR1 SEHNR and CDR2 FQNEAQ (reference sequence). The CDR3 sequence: CASTSDSGIGNQPQHF. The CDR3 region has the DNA TGTGCCAGCACTTCTGACTCAGGGATAGGGAATCAGCCCCAGCATTTT. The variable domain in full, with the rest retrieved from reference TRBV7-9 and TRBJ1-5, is DTGVSQNPRHKITKRGQNVTFRCDPISEHNRLYWYRQTLGQGPEFLTYFQNEAQLEKSRLLSDRFSAERPKGSFSTLEIQRTEQGDSAMYLCASTSDSGIGNQPQHFGDGTRLSIL.

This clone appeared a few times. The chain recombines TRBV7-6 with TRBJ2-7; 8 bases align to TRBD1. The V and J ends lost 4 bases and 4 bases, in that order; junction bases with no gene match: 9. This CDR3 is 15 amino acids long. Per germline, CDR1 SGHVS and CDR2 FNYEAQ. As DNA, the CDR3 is TGTGCCAGCAGCTCTTCGACAGGGGATAGGTACGAGCAGTACTTC. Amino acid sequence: CASSSSTGDRYEQYF. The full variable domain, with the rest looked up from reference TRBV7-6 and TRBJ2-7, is GAGVSQSPRYKVTKRGQDVALRCDPISGHVSLYWYRQALGQGPEFLTYFNYEAQQDKSGLPNDRFSAERPEGSISTLTIQRTEQRDSAMYRCASSSSTGDRYEQYFGPGTRLTVT.

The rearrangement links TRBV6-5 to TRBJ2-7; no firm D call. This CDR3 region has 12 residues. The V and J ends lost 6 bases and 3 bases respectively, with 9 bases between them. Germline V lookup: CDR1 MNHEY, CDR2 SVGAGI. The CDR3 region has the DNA TGTGCCAGCAGCCTAAATTACTACGAGCAGTACTTC. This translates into CASSLNYYEQYF.

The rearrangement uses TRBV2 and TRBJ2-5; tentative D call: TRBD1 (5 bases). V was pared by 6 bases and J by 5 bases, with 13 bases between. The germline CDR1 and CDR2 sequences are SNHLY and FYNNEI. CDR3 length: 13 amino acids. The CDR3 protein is CASSQGAPETQYF. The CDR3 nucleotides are TGTGCCAGCAGCCAAGGGGCTCCTGAGACCCAGTACTTC.

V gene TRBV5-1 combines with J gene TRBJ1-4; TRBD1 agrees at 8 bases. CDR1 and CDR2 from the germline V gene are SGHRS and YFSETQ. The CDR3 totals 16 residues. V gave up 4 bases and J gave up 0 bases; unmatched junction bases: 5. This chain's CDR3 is CASSQGQGATNEKLFF. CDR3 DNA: TGCGCCAGCAGCCAAGGACAGGGAGCAACTAATGAAAAACTGTTTTTT.

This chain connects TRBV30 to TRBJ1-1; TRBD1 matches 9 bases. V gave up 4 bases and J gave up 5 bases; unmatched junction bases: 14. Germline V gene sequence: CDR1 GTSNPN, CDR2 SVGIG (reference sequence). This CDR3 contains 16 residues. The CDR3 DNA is TGTGCCTGGACCCCCCAGTTGGGACAGGGTTTAACTGAAGCTTTCTTT. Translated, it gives CAWTPQLGQGLTEAFF.

DNA of the CDR3: TGTGCCAGCAGCCTCGGATCGGGCAGGACAGGGGGCGGGAGTACTGAAGCTTTCTTT. Its translation is CASSLGSGRTGGGSTEAFF. The chain employs TRBV7-6 and TRBJ1-1; 11 bases line up with TRBD1. CDR3 length equals 19 residues. The V gene end was trimmed by 5 bases and the J gene end by 5 bases; junction bases not matched to a gene: 19. Germline V gene sequence: CDR1 SGHVS, CDR2 FNYEAQ. Together with reference TRBV7-6 and TRBJ1-1, the CDR3 gives the full variable domain: GAGVSQSPRYKVTKRGQDVALRCDPISGHVSLYWYRQALGQGPEFLTYFNYEAQQDKSGLPNDRFSAERPEGSISTLTIQRTEQRDSAMYRCASSLGSGRTGGGSTEAFFGQGTRLTVV.

Here the CDR3 DNA reads TGTGCCTGGAGCGCGGGGAGGGCGACGAACACTGAAGCTTTCTTT. Translation gives CAWSAGRATNTEAFF. J is TRBJ1-1 and V is TRBV30; no reliable D call. In germline, CDR1 is GTSNPN, CDR2 SVGIG (reference sequence). The length of the CDR3 is 15 residues. V was clipped by 3 bases and J by 1 base, with 15 bases between them.

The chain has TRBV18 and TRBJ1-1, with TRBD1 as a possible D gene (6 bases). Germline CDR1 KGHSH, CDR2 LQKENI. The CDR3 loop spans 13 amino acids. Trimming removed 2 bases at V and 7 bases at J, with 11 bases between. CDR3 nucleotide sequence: TGTGCCAGCTCACCAGGGGGCGACCGTGAAGCTTTCTTT. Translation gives CASSPGGDREAFF.

The CDR3 region has the DNA TGTGCCAGCAGCCAAGATCCGGCGGGCCCTGACACTGAAGCTTTCTTT. It is translated as CASSQDPAGPDTEAFF. V is TRBV4-2 and J is TRBJ1-1; D remains unclear. Looked up from germline, CDR1 is LGHNA and CDR2 is YNFKEQ. Between the trimmed V and J ends, which lost 0 bases and 3 bases, there was a span of 14 bases. The CDR3 extends over 16 amino acids.

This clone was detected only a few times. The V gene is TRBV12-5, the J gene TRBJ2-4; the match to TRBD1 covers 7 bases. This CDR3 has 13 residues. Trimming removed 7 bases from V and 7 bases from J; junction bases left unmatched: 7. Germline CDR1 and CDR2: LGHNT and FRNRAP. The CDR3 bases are TGTGCTAGTGCCGCTGACAGGGAGAACATTCAGTACTTC. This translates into CASAADRENIQYF.

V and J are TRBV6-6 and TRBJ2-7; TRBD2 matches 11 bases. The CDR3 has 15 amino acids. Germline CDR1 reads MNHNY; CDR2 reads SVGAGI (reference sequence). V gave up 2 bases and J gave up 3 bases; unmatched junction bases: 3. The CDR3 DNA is TGTGCCAGCAGTTACGGGACTAGCGGATTCTACGAGCAGTACTTC. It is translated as CASSYGTSGFYEQYF.

The CDR3 reads CASSLGPGSDGYTF. For the CDR3, the DNA is TGTGCCAGCAGCTTAGGACCAGGGTCGGATGGCTACACCTTC. V and J are TRBV7-2 and TRBJ1-2, with TRBD1 as a possible D gene (5 bases). CDR1 SGHTA and CDR2 FQGNSA come from the germline V gene. The CDR3 contains 14 residues. Between the trimmed V and J ends, which lost 1 base and 6 bases, there was a span of 12 bases.

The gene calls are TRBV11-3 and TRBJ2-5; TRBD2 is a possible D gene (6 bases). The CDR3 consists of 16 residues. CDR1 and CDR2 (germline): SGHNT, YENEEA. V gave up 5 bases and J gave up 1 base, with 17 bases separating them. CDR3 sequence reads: CASSAGFRESQETQYF. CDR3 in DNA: TGTGCCAGCAGCGCAGGATTCCGGGAGAGCCAAGAGACCCAGTACTTC.

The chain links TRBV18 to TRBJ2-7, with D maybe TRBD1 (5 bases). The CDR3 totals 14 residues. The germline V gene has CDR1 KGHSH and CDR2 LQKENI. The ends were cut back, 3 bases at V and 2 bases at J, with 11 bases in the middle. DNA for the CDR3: TGTGCCAGCTCACCCCAGGACACAGCCTACGAGCAGTACTTC. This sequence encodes CASSPQDTAYEQYF.

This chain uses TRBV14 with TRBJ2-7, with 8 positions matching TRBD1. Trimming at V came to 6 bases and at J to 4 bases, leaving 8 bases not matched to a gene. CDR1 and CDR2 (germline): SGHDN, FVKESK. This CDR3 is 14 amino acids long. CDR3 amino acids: CASSQTGVLYEQYF. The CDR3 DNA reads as TGTGCCAGCAGTCAGACAGGGGTCCTTTACGAGCAGTACTTC.

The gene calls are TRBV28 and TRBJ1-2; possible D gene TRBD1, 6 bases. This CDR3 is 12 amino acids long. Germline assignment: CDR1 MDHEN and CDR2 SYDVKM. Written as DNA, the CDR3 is TGTGCTTCCAGGGGAGATGACTATGGCTACACCTTC. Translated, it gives CASRGDDYGYTF.

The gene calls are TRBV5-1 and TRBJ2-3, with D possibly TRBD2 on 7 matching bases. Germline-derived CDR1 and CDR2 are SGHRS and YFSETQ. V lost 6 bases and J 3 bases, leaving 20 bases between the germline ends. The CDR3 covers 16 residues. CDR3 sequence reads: CASNSRGGPSTDTQYF. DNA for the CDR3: TGCGCCAGCAACTCAAGGGGGGGGCCCTCTACAGATACGCAGTATTTT.

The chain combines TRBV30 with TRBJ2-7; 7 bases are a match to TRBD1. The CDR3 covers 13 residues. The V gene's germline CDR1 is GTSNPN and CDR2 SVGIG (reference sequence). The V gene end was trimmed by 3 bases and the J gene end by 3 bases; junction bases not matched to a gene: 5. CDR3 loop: CAWRPGGNYEQYF. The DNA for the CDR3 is TGTGCCTGGAGGCCAGGGGGTAACTACGAGCAGTACTTC.

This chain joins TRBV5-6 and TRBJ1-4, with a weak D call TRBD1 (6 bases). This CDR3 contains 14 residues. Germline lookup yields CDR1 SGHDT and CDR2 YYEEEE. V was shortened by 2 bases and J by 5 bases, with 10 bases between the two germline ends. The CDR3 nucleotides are TGTGCCAGCAGCTTAGGAACAGGGAATGAAAAACTGTTTTTT. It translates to CASSLGTGNEKLFF.

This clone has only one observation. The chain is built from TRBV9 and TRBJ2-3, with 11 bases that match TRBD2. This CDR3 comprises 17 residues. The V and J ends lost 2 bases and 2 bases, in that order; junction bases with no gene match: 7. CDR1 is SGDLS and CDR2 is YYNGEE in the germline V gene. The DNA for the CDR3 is TGTGCCAGCAGCGTCAGCCTAGCGGGAGGCTCCACAGATACGCAGTATTTT. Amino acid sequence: CASSVSLAGGSTDTQYF. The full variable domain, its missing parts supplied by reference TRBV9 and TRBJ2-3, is DSGVTQTPKHLITATGQRVTLRCSPRSGDLSVYWYQQSLDQGLQFLIQYYNGEERAKGNILERFSAQQFPDLHSELNLSSLELGDSALYFCASSVSLAGGSTDTQYFGPGTRLTVL.